The clone carrying this TCR beta chain was seen once. Antigen unknown. The sample's treatment: about 20 received Ad26.COV2.S at low or high dose, single or two shots; roughly five received placebo; per-sample allocation not given. The investigators took samples on day 63 after the first vaccine or placebo injection. Germline V lookup: CDR1 SGHNT, CDR2 YENEEA. This CDR3 spans 15 amino acids. V lost 5 bases to trimming and J lost 6 bases; unmatched junction nucleotides: 7. The sample is drawn from a study of Ad26.COV2.S vaccination and SARS-CoV-2 variants. Study results and limitations: Overall T cell responses may have been underestimated by the analyses of TCR breadth and depth.

Assay used: immunoSEQ multiplex PCR; TCRdb lists only in-frame clones, some missing. This repertoire shows 440,000 or so clones, around 91% found once; its top ten account for around 4.5%. The chain couples TRBV11-3 to TRBJ2-1; 10 bases are shared with TRBD2. This receptor was obtained from a person aged 18 to 65 who received the Ad26.COV2.S COVID-19 vaccine or a placebo. The specimen comprised peripheral blood, sampled in a trial of Ad26.COV2.S vaccine versus placebo. The CDR3 coding sequence is TGTGCCAGCAGCCCCCGACTAGCGGGTCTCAATGAGCAGTTCTTC. Translated: CASSPRLAGLNEQFF.